This T cell receptor (beta chain) was found in a study of shared clonotypes between healthy human individuals. The repertoire was sequenced with immunoSEQ multiplex PCR; TCRdb's copy has only in-frame clones and lacks some. The sample lists 2 million to 3 million clones, around nine tenths occurring once. The CDR3 has 16 amino acids. The germline V gene encodes CDR1 SGHDT and CDR2 YYEEEE. Trimming cost V 0 bases and J 6 bases; bases outside gene matches: 8. The source is a man between 18 and 29 years old in good health. The V gene is TRBV5-6, the J gene TRBJ2-7; 11 bases are a match to TRBD1. The sample was naive CD4+ T cells sorted from blood. Subset meaning: CD45RA+ positively selected. CDR3 in DNA: TGTGCCAGCAGCTTGGGGACAGGGGGCTTAACGGTCGAGCAGTACTTC. Encoded protein: CASSLGTGGLTVEQYF.